The 30 T cell receptor beta chains in this list originate from one sample, sequenced in a study of beta chain features in type 1 diabetes. What was sequenced were expressed TCRB transcripts, since all of the isolated RNA had been reverse transcribed. The table came from immunoSEQ multiplex PCR; TCRdb's copy has only in-frame clones and leaves some out. Of more than 85,000 clones listed, 40% were seen once; the top ten hold less than 0.08%. Sequences were obtained from stem cell memory CD4+ T cells from blood. These receptors originate from a woman between 18 and 29 years old in good health.

This clone was counted a few times. This rearrangement joins TRBV19 to TRBJ2-3; TRBD2 matches 11 bases. Germline V lookup: CDR1 LNHDA, CDR2 SQIVND (reference sequence). Trimming cost V 8 bases and J 2 bases; bases outside gene matches: 3. CDR3 length: 14 residues. The CDR3 DNA reads as TGTGCCAGTCGACTAGCGGGAAACACAGATACGCAGTATTTT. Its translation is CASRLAGNTDTQYF.

A few counts support this clone. V is TRBV29-1 and J is TRBJ2-3, with a tentative D call TRBD1 (6 bases). The CDR3 totals 13 residues. Trimming removed 8 bases from V and 5 bases from J, with 17 bases in between. CDR1 and CDR2 from the germline V gene are SQVTM and ANQGSEA. The CDR3 loop is CSSDETGGDTQYF. The CDR3, as DNA: TGCAGCTCGGACGAGACAGGCGGAGATACGCAGTATTTT.

The chain uses TRBV7-9 and TRBJ1-5; D may be TRBD1 (5 bases). V dropped 5 bases and J dropped 15 bases, with 20 bases sitting between them. CDR3 length equals 13 residues. In germline, CDR1 is SEHNR, CDR2 FQNEAQ (reference sequence). CDR3 DNA: TGTGCCAGCAGCCCTTGGGGCCCAGGGCGAAGGCATTTT. Its translation: CASSPWGPGRRHF.

This chain joins TRBV6-1 and TRBJ2-7; 8 bases match TRBD1. Germline loops: CDR1 MNHNS, CDR2 SASEGT. CDR3 size: 12 residues. The J segment lost 6 bases and the V segment lost 5 bases, leaving 3 bases of the junction unmatched. The CDR3 loop reads CASSQTGVEQYF. The CDR3 DNA follows: TGTGCCAGCAGTCAGACAGGGGTCGAGCAGTACTTC.

J is TRBJ2-1 and V is TRBV7-3, with 7 bases that match TRBD2. V trimming: 3 bases; J trimming: 5 bases; junction bases outside the gene matches: 4. Per germline, CDR1 SGHTA and CDR2 FQGTGA. CDR3 size: 14 residues. The CDR3 sequence is CASSLTSIDNEQFF. CDR3 nucleotide sequence: TGTGCCAGCAGCTTGACTAGCATAGACAATGAGCAGTTCTTC.

This clone has only a few counts. V and J are TRBV11-2 and TRBJ2-1; 10 bases are shared with TRBD1. There are 15 residues in the CDR3. J lost 8 bases, V lost 5 bases, and 9 bases had no gene match. Germline V gene lookup returns CDR1 SGHAT and CDR2 FQNNGV. The CDR3 nucleotides read TGTGCCAGCAGCGCCCCCGGGACAGGGGATTATGAGCAGTTCTTC. Protein sequence: CASSAPGTGDYEQFF.

The V and J genes are TRBV7-7 and TRBJ2-3; 7 nucleotides align to TRBD2. From germline, CDR1 is SSHAT and CDR2 FNYEAQ (reference sequence). There are 15 residues in the CDR3. V lost 5 bases, J lost 3 bases, and 8 bases stayed unmatched. The CDR3 DNA is TGTGCCAGCAGCCTAGGAGGCGGGAGAACAGATACGCAGTATTTT. The encoded protein is CASSLGGGRTDTQYF.

The V call is TRBV27, the J call TRBJ2-5; 10 bases fit TRBD2. From germline, CDR1 is MNHEY and CDR2 SMNVEV (reference sequence). The CDR3 runs to 14 residues. J was trimmed by 4 bases and V by 4 bases; bases with no gene match: 3. CDR3 nucleotide sequence: TGTGCCAGCAGTTCGAGCGGGAGGGGAGAGACCCAGTACTTC. Residues: CASSSSGRGETQYF.

This chain links TRBV7-9 with TRBJ2-5; D is ambiguous. With 2 bases removed from V and 2 bases from J, the gap between germline ends came to 6 bases. The CDR3 sequence is 13 residues long. CDR1 SEHNR and CDR2 FQNEAQ come from the germline V gene (reference sequence). The CDR3 region has the DNA TGTGCCAGCAGCTTAATCAGTCAAGAGACCCAGTACTTC. Translation gives CASSLISQETQYF. Complete variable domain (other parts from reference TRBV7-9 and TRBJ2-5): DTGVSQNPRHKITKRGQNVTFRCDPISEHNRLYWYRQTLGQGPEFLTYFQNEAQLEKSRLLSDRFSAERPKGSFSTLEIQRTEQGDSAMYLCASSLISQETQYFGPGTRLLVL.

The chain links TRBV6-6 to TRBJ2-1, with 16 bases fitting TRBD2. V lost 8 bases, J lost 9 bases, and 1 base stayed unmatched. The CDR3 consists of 13 residues. In germline, CDR1 is MNHNY, CDR2 SVGAGI (reference sequence). CDR3 sequence reads: CASGTSGRVEQFF. The CDR3 DNA follows: TGTGCCAGCGGGACTAGCGGGAGGGTTGAGCAGTTCTTC.

This clone has only a few counts. V usage is TRBV27 and J usage is TRBJ2-7; possible D gene TRBD2, 6 bases. Germline V gene sequence: CDR1 MNHEY, CDR2 SMNVEV (reference sequence). Trimming cost V 4 bases and J 5 bases, with 18 bases left between them. The CDR3 totals 15 residues. The CDR3 DNA reads TGTGCCAGCAGTTGGTCCTACCTAAGGAGGGACGAGCAGTACTTC. Translation gives CASSWSYLRRDEQYF.

This clone was seen a single time. The chain recombines TRBV5-4 with TRBJ2-3, with TRBD2 identical over 9 bases. The V gene end was trimmed by 2 bases and the J gene end by 5 bases; junction bases not matched to a gene: 3. Germline-derived CDR1 and CDR2 are SGHNT and YYREEE (reference sequence). The CDR3 consists of 14 residues. The CDR3 region is CASSLRLAVDTQYF. In DNA form, the CDR3 reads TGTGCCAGCAGCTTAAGACTAGCGGTAGATACGCAGTATTTT.

Here the CDR3 DNA reads TGTGCCAGCAGTGAAGCGCTGGGGGGTTGGGGAGAGACCCAGTACTTC. Translating gives CASSEALGGWGETQYF. The chain employs TRBV6-1 and TRBJ2-5; D is perhaps TRBD2 (6 bases). The CDR3 is made up of 16 amino acids. Germline V gene lookup returns CDR1 MNHNS and CDR2 SASEGT. The V and J ends lost 0 bases and 4 bases respectively, with 15 bases between them.

J is TRBJ2-7 and V is TRBV6-5; perhaps TRBD1 as D (6 bases). V was clipped by 0 bases and J by 7 bases, with 16 bases between them. The CDR3 runs 15 residues. Germline V gene data show CDR1 as MNHEY and CDR2 as SVGAGI. CDR3 nucleotide sequence: TGTGCCAGCAGTTACTCTGCCAGGGGAACCAAGGAGCAGTACTTC. Translated, it gives CASSYSARGTKEQYF.

J is TRBJ2-2 and V is TRBV5-6; 7 bases fit TRBD2. CDR3 length: 16 amino acids. V shed 6 bases, J shed 3 bases, and the junction held 11 bases outside the gene matches. CDR1 and CDR2 (germline): SGHDT, YYEEEE. The DNA for the CDR3 is TGTGCCAGCACCCGGATGGGGGAGGGGTACACCGGGGAGCTGTTTTTT. It encodes CASTRMGEGYTGELFF.

This rearrangement joins TRBV7-2 to TRBJ2-2, with 11 nucleotides matching TRBD2. The CDR3 has 18 residues. Per germline, CDR1 SGHTA and CDR2 FQGNSA. J lost 0 bases, V lost 5 bases, and 8 bases had no gene match. CDR3 amino acids: CASSPGSGRAANTGELFF. The CDR3 coding sequence is TGTGCCAGCAGCCCGGGTAGCGGGAGGGCAGCGAACACCGGGGAGCTGTTTTTT.

The chain links TRBV7-3 to TRBJ2-1; TRBD2 agrees at 14 bases. The CDR3 runs 15 residues. CDR1 is SGHTA, CDR2 FQGTGA, per germline. V gave up 0 bases and J gave up 13 bases; unmatched junction bases: 5. As DNA, the CDR3 is TGTGCCAGCAGCTTAACGACTAGCGGGAGGGCTCTCCAGTTCTTC. This sequence encodes CASSLTTSGRALQFF. Using reference TRBV7-3 and TRBJ2-1 for the parts outside the CDR3, the full variable domain is GAGVSQTPSNKVTEKGKYVELRCDPISGHTALYWYRQSLGQGPEFLIYFQGTGAADDSGLPNDRFFAVRPEGSVSTLKIQRTERGDSAVYLCASSLTTSGRALQFFGPGTRLTVL.

This clone has just a few counts. The V gene is TRBV9, the J gene TRBJ2-5; D is possibly TRBD2 (6 bases). Germline CDR1 and CDR2: SGDLS and YYNGEE. The CDR3 runs 13 residues. The V end lost 5 bases, the J end lost 2 bases, and 10 bases lay between the germline ends. The CDR3 loop is CASSGRGQETQYF. The CDR3 nucleotides are TGTGCCAGCAGTGGCCGGGGGCAAGAGACCCAGTACTTC.

This clone was detected only a few times. The chain combines TRBV30 with TRBJ1-4; D gene ambiguous. CDR1 is GTSNPN and CDR2 is SVGIG in the germline V gene (reference sequence). The CDR3 contains 13 residues. V shed 0 bases and J shed 5 bases, with 7 bases lying between them. The CDR3 here is CAWSVRVNEKLFF. CDR3 nucleotides: TGTGCCTGGAGTGTACGAGTGAATGAAAAACTGTTTTTT. The full variable domain, with the rest looked up from reference TRBV30 and TRBJ1-4, is SQTIHQWPATLVQPVGSPLSLECTVEGTSNPNLYWYRQAAGRGLQLLFYSVGIGQISSEVPQNLSASRPQDRQFILSSKKLLLSDSGFYLCAWSVRVNEKLFFGSGTQLSVL.

This clone has more than one count but fewer than ten. The gene calls are TRBV6-5 and TRBJ1-1; the match to TRBD1 covers 7 bases. Losses at the gene ends were 5 bases for V and 0 bases for J; bases not matched to a gene: 3. Germline CDR1 is MNHEY and CDR2 is SVGAGI. CDR3 length: 14 amino acids. The CDR3: CASSRQGVNTEAFF. The CDR3 DNA reads as TGTGCCAGCAGTCGACAGGGAGTGAACACTGAAGCTTTCTTT.

The chain carries TRBV5-1 and TRBJ2-1; 9 positions match TRBD1. CDR3 size: 16 residues. CDR1 and CDR2 (germline): SGHRS, YFSETQ. The V segment lost 3 bases and the J segment 4 bases; nucleotides outside the gene matches: 8. The CDR3 spells CASSSIGGQGYNEQFF. The DNA for the CDR3 is TGCGCCAGCAGCTCTATAGGGGGACAGGGTTACAATGAGCAGTTCTTC. Full variable domain (remainder filled in from reference TRBV5-1 and TRBJ2-1): KAGVTQTPRYLIKTRGQQVTLSCSPISGHRSVSWYQQTPGQGLQFLFEYFSETQRNKGNFPGRFSGRQFSNSRSEMNVSTLELGDSALYLCASSSIGGQGYNEQFFGPGTRLTVL.

This clone showed up just a few times. V and J are TRBV7-2 and TRBJ2-1; no firm D call. The germline gives CDR1 SGHTA, CDR2 FQGNSA. Trimming removed 1 base at V and 7 bases at J, with 11 bases between. CDR3 length: 14 amino acids. The CDR3 loop is CASSLDGVLNEQFF. The CDR3 DNA is TGTGCCAGCAGCTTAGACGGTGTATTGAATGAGCAGTTCTTC.

This clone was detected only a few times. The gene calls are TRBV19 and TRBJ2-1, with 14 bases that match TRBD2. The J segment lost 7 bases and the V segment lost 6 bases, leaving 14 bases of the junction unmatched. CDR3 length: 18 residues. Germline CDR1 is LNHDA and CDR2 is SQIVND (reference sequence). The DNA of the CDR3 is TGTGCCAGTAGGCCCTATCCCGGCGGGACTAGCGGGAGAAATGAGCAGTTCTTC. Translation gives CASRPYPGGTSGRNEQFF.

The table lists this clone with a few counts. The chain carries TRBV7-9 and TRBJ2-3; 8 bases are a match to TRBD2. Losses at the gene ends were 3 bases for V and 0 bases for J; bases not matched to a gene: 8. This CDR3 has 17 amino acids. Germline V gene lookup returns CDR1 SEHNR and CDR2 FQNEAQ (reference sequence). CDR3 residues: CASSFQRGPTSTDTQYF. The CDR3 DNA sequence: TGTGCCAGCAGCTTTCAGCGGGGGCCTACTAGCACAGATACGCAGTATTTT.

The V call is TRBV28, the J call TRBJ1-1, with D uncertain. CDR1 and CDR2 (germline): MDHEN, SYDVKM. Between the trimmed V and J ends, which lost 2 bases and 2 bases, there was a span of 9 bases. The CDR3 is made up of 14 amino acids. The CDR3: CASSLGSPNTEAFF. CDR3 sequence (DNA): TGTGCCAGCAGTTTAGGCAGTCCCAACACTGAAGCTTTCTTT. The complete variable domain, with remaining parts taken from reference TRBV28 and TRBJ1-1, reads DVKVTQSSRYLVKRTGEKVFLECVQDMDHENMFWYRQDPGLGLRLIYFSYDVKMKEKGDIPEGYSVSREKKERFSLILESASTNQTSMYLCASSLGSPNTEAFFGQGTRLTVV.

The V call is TRBV7-2, the J call TRBJ1-2, with unresolved D. The V end was cut by 5 bases, the J end by 4 bases, with 17 bases between. Germline-derived CDR1 and CDR2 are SGHTA and FQGNSA. The CDR3 loop spans 15 amino acids. The CDR3 sequence: CASSPDTGVGYGYTF. The DNA for the CDR3 is TGTGCCAGCAGCCCCGACACCGGGGTGGGCTATGGCTACACCTTC. Based on the CDR3 plus reference TRBV7-2 and TRBJ1-2, the full variable domain is GAGVSQSPSNKVTEKGKDVELRCDPISGHTALYWYRQSLGQGLEFLIYFQGNSAPDKSGLPSDRFSAERTGGSVSTLTIQRTQQEDSAVYLCASSPDTGVGYGYTFGSGTRLTVV.

V is TRBV7-9 and J is TRBJ2-7; 8 bases are shared with TRBD2. CDR1 is SEHNR, CDR2 FQNEAQ, per germline (reference sequence). The CDR3 is 14 residues long. With V trimmed by 6 bases and J by 6 bases, 10 bases remained unmatched. CDR3 DNA: TGTGCCAGCAGTTCGCTAGCGGGCTTGGGCGAGCAGTACTTC. It yields the protein CASSSLAGLGEQYF.

The V call is TRBV4-3, the J call TRBJ1-5; D gene unclear. With 0 bases removed from V and 2 bases from J, the gap between germline ends came to 8 bases. Germline V gives CDR1 LGHNA, CDR2 YSLEER. There are 15 residues in the CDR3. CDR3 region: CASSQDFQGNQPQHF. CDR3 coding DNA: TGCGCCAGCAGCCAAGATTTCCAGGGCAATCAGCCCCAGCATTTT.

The gene calls are TRBV2 and TRBJ1-1; 7 positions match TRBD1. The CDR3 consists of 13 residues. V was clipped by 6 bases and J by 3 bases; unmatched bases: 4. Germline V gene sequence: CDR1 SNHLY, CDR2 FYNNEI. The CDR3, as DNA: TGTGCCAGCAGCCCGGGACAGTACACTGAAGCTTTCTTT. It translates to CASSPGQYTEAFF.

The CDR3 loop reads CASSSGSTDTQYF. The CDR3 DNA is TGCGCCAGTAGCAGCGGGAGCACAGATACGCAGTATTTT. V and J are TRBV10-1 and TRBJ2-3; possibly TRBD2 for D (6 bases). The CDR3 spans 13 residues. Looked up from germline, CDR1 is WNHNN and CDR2 is SYGVQD (reference sequence). V was clipped by 9 bases and J by 0 bases, with 10 bases between them.